Described below is a single T cell receptor beta chain sequence and its context. The antigen is unknown. The data originate from a study of shared clonotypes between healthy human individuals. Selected positively for CCR7 and CD45RO-negative, naive CD8 cells excluded terminally differentiated effector memory CD45RA+ cells. Donors were healthy HIV-negative adults without recent acute infections or vaccinations. Every contributor of samples was a Caucasian grown-up residing in Nashville, Tennessee. Study results and caveats: Unshared clonotypes carried lower generation probabilities than those common to all four donors.

CDR1 is SGHNT, CDR2 YYREEE, per germline (reference sequence). The junction had 5 bases not matched to a gene; V was cut back by 4 bases and J by 1 base. This CDR3 region has 15 residues. The assay was immunoSEQ multiplex PCR, and TCRdb's table has in-frame clones only and misses some. Of around 2,000,000 clones listed, about 95% are singletons. The sample taken for sequencing was naive CD8+ T cells sorted from blood. This receptor was obtained from a man younger than 30 in good health. V gene TRBV5-4 combines with J gene TRBJ2-7, with 10 bases that match TRBD1. The CDR3 coding sequence is TGTGCCAGCAGCGCCGGGACAGGGGTTTCCTACGAGCAGTACTTC. Protein sequence: CASSAGTGVSYEQYF.